This entry lists 24 T cell receptor beta chains sequenced from one sample in a study of T cell responses to AZD1222 COVID-19 vaccine. The data were produced by immunoSEQ multiplex PCR, yet TCRdb's version contains in-frame clones alone and is incomplete. The sample yields about 160,000 clones, 90% to 95% seen once. The sequencing used peripheral blood, collected 28 days after the second AZD1222 dose. The receptors originated from an adult who received the AZD1222 COVID-19 vaccine.

The gene calls are TRBV30 and TRBJ1-4, with D maybe TRBD1 (5 bases). The CDR3 is made up of 15 amino acids. Trimming stripped 5 bases from V and 8 bases from J, with 21 bases between. In germline, CDR1 is GTSNPN, CDR2 SVGIG (reference sequence). The CDR3 reads CAWQPQGRLGEKLFF. DNA of the CDR3: TGTGCCTGGCAACCTCAGGGACGGCTGGGGGAAAAACTGTTTTTT.

The chain couples TRBV19 to TRBJ2-1; TRBD2 matches at 9 bases. The CDR3 is made up of 16 amino acids. The V and J ends lost 6 bases and 10 bases, in that order; junction bases with no gene match: 16. Germline V CDR1 and CDR2: LNHDA, SQIVND (reference sequence). This CDR3 is CASSPTELAGEREQFF. In nucleotides, the CDR3 is TGTGCCAGTAGCCCCACCGAGTTAGCGGGAGAGAGGGAGCAGTTCTTC.

V and J are TRBV4-1 and TRBJ1-5, with TRBD1 matching over 7 bases. Germline values: CDR1 MGHRA, CDR2 YSYEKL. V gave up 0 bases and J gave up 4 bases; unmatched junction bases: 9. The CDR3 loop spans 17 amino acids. The CDR3 is CASSQDHRGTANQPQHF. CDR3 bases: TGCGCCAGCAGCCAAGATCACCGAGGGACAGCAAATCAGCCCCAGCATTTT.

This sequence joins TRBV2 and TRBJ2-7; possibly TRBD1 for D (6 bases). Germline V gene data show CDR1 as SNHLY and CDR2 as FYNNEI. CDR3 length equals 15 residues. Trimming took off 6 bases at V and 3 bases at J, with 18 bases between the two ends. The CDR3 DNA reads TGTGCCAGCAGGCCCTTGGGCAGGGGCTTCTACGAGCAGTACTTC. Protein sequence: CASRPLGRGFYEQYF.

The chain is built from TRBV18 and TRBJ1-3; TRBD1 is a possible D gene (5 bases). The CDR3 consists of 14 residues. Germline V CDR1 and CDR2: KGHSH, LQKENI. V dropped 5 bases and J dropped 1 base, with 9 bases sitting between them. The CDR3 loop is CASSNQGSGNTIYF. CDR3 DNA sequence: TGTGCCAGCTCAAACCAGGGATCTGGAAACACCATATATTTT.

The chain couples TRBV3-1 (or the pseudogene TRBV3-2) to TRBJ2-1; D could derive from TRBD1 or TRBD2 (5 bases each). The CDR3 loop spans 15 amino acids. CDR1 LGHDT and CDR2 YNNKEL come from the germline V gene (reference sequence). The V end was cut by 1 base, the J end by 5 bases, with 12 bases between. CDR3 amino acids: CASSQGSGTNNEQFF. CDR3 bases: TGTGCCAGCAGCCAAGGATCCGGGACCAACAATGAGCAGTTCTTC.

This clone was detected only once. The chain uses TRBV7-2 and TRBJ1-1; unclear D gene. Germline values: CDR1 SGHTA, CDR2 FQGNSA. V was clipped by 6 bases and J by 8 bases, with 10 bases between them. This CDR3 comprises 11 residues. The CDR3 reads CASRHSGEAFF. CDR3 coding DNA: TGTGCCAGCAGACACAGTGGGGAAGCTTTCTTT.

The chain joins TRBV7-2 to TRBJ1-1; D is possibly TRBD1 (6 bases). Trimming removed 4 bases at V and 1 base at J, with 13 bases between. The germline V gene encodes CDR1 SGHTA and CDR2 FQGNSA. There are 15 residues in the CDR3. Here the CDR3 DNA reads TGTGCCAGCAGCTACGGGGGGCAAACGAACACTGAAGCTTTCTTT. Translating it yields CASSYGGQTNTEAFF.

This clone was detected a few times. The gene calls are TRBV5-4 and TRBJ1-2; D gene uncertain. CDR1 and CDR2 from the germline V gene are SGHNT and YYREEE (reference sequence). The CDR3 length is 15 residues. With 4 bases removed from V and 3 bases from J, the gap between germline ends came to 16 bases. The chain's CDR3 is CASSPPGWVDYGYTF. In nucleotides, the CDR3 is TGTGCCAGCAGCCCACCAGGTTGGGTGGACTATGGCTACACCTTC.

This rearrangement joins TRBV7-2 to TRBJ1-3, with D perhaps TRBD1 (6 bases). The CDR3 runs to 15 residues. Trimming stripped 4 bases from V and 2 bases from J, with 12 bases between. CDR1 is SGHTA, CDR2 FQGNSA, per germline. CDR3 DNA sequence: TGTGCCAGCAGCTCCCGGGGGCCGACTGGAAACACCATATATTTT. Protein sequence: CASSSRGPTGNTIYF.

This chain connects TRBV30 to TRBJ1-2, with no clear D. The V gene lost 3 bases and the J gene lost 4 bases, with 6 bases spanning the gap. There are 11 residues in the CDR3. Germline-derived CDR1 and CDR2 are GTSNPN and SVGIG (reference sequence). The CDR3 DNA reads TGTGCCTGGAGCAAAGGCTATGGCTACACCTTC. Protein: CAWSKGYGYTF. The full variable domain, rest sourced from reference TRBV30 and TRBJ1-2, is SQTIHQWPATLVQPVGSPLSLECTVEGTSNPNLYWYRQAAGRGLQLLFYSVGIGQISSEVPQNLSASRPQDRQFILSSKKLLLSDSGFYLCAWSKGYGYTFGSGTRLTVV.

The chain is built from TRBV2 and TRBJ1-5; D is unresolved. V was pared by 2 bases and J by 0 bases, with 8 bases between. Germline V gene data show CDR1 as SNHLY and CDR2 as FYNNEI. The CDR3 runs 15 residues. CDR3: CASSESIYSNQPQHF. CDR3 bases: TGTGCCAGCAGTGAATCCATATATAGCAATCAGCCCCAGCATTTT.

The chain links TRBV6-5 to TRBJ1-5, with D possibly matching TRBD1 (6 bases). The CDR3 consists of 16 residues. V gave up 0 bases and J gave up 3 bases, with 12 bases separating them. Looked up from germline, CDR1 is MNHEY and CDR2 is SVGAGI. The CDR3 loop reads CASSYSRGGPNQPQHF. The CDR3 coding sequence is TGTGCCAGCAGTTACTCGCGAGGGGGTCCCAATCAGCCCCAGCATTTT.

The chain carries TRBV5-6 and TRBJ2-1; unclear D gene. CDR1 and CDR2 (germline): SGHDT, YYEEEE. The CDR3 length is 11 residues. The V end was cut by 3 bases, the J end by 13 bases, with 11 bases between. The CDR3 DNA reads TGTGCCAGCAGCTCGGGTAGCTCCCAGTTCTTC. Its protein product is CASSSGSSQFF.

The chain has TRBV6-5 and TRBJ2-1; 9 bases map to TRBD2. The germline V gene has CDR1 MNHEY and CDR2 SVGAGI. The J segment lost 6 bases and the V segment lost 6 bases, leaving 6 bases of the junction unmatched. CDR3 length: 14 amino acids. Written as DNA, the CDR3 is TGTGCCAGCAGCGGGACTAGCTCCGCCAATGAGCAGTTCTTC. Its protein is CASSGTSSANEQFF.

The genes are TRBV10-1 and TRBJ1-2; 7 bases fit TRBD1. The J segment lost 6 bases and the V segment lost 3 bases, leaving 10 bases of the junction unmatched. This CDR3 comprises 15 residues. CDR1 and CDR2 (germline): WNHNN, SYGVQD (reference sequence). The CDR3 spells CASSDSRGAGDGYTF. The CDR3 DNA reads as TGCGCCAGCAGTGACAGCAGGGGGGCGGGCGATGGCTACACCTTC.

The V gene is TRBV7-8, the J gene TRBJ1-1, with D unclear. CDR1 and CDR2 (germline): SGHVS, FQNEAQ. Trimming pared 3 bases from V and 3 bases from J, leaving 11 bases between. The CDR3 extends over 14 amino acids. CDR3 protein: CASSFQSGDTEAFF. The DNA of the CDR3 is TGTGCCAGCAGCTTTCAGTCTGGGGACACTGAAGCTTTCTTT.

J is TRBJ2-7 and V is TRBV7-6; 9 nucleotides align to TRBD2. The V segment lost 6 bases and the J segment 3 bases; nucleotides outside the gene matches: 3. The V gene's germline CDR1 is SGHVS and CDR2 FNYEAQ. CDR3 length: 13 amino acids. CDR3 sequence reads: CASSLAGNYEQYF. The DNA for the CDR3 is TGTGCCAGCAGTCTAGCGGGGAACTACGAGCAGTACTTC.

The chain links TRBV4-3 to TRBJ1-2, with D possibly TRBD1 on 6 matching bases. V was pared by 4 bases and J by 4 bases, with 10 bases between. The CDR3 is made up of 13 amino acids. Germline CDR1 is LGHNA and CDR2 is YSLEER. The CDR3 sequence is CASSLGQTYGYTF. The CDR3 bases are TGCGCCAGCAGCCTAGGACAGACCTATGGCTACACCTTC.

The chain joins TRBV13 to TRBJ2-1; D uncertain. The CDR3 runs 11 residues. CDR1 PRHDT and CDR2 FYEKMQ come from the germline V gene (reference sequence). Between the trimmed V and J ends, which lost 1 base and 13 bases, there was a span of 8 bases. CDR3 coding DNA: TGTGCCAGCAGCTTAGTGGGATCCCAGTTCTTC. Amino acid sequence: CASSLVGSQFF.

The J gene is TRBJ2-1, the V gene TRBV2, with 11 bases aligning to TRBD1. V trimming: 6 bases; J trimming: 9 bases; junction bases outside the gene matches: 13. Germline values: CDR1 SNHLY, CDR2 FYNNEI. There are 16 residues in the CDR3. The CDR3 protein is CASREPRDRGDIEQFF. CDR3 DNA: TGTGCCAGCAGAGAACCCCGGGACAGGGGGGACATTGAGCAGTTCTTC.

The chain combines TRBV5-1 with TRBJ1-2; 8 bases are shared with TRBD1. Trimming cost V 6 bases and J 2 bases; bases outside gene matches: 9. This CDR3 comprises 15 residues. Germline V gene sequence: CDR1 SGHRS, CDR2 YFSETQ. CDR3 region: CASTAVGQGNYGYTF. For the CDR3, the DNA is TGCGCCAGCACCGCCGTCGGACAGGGCAACTATGGCTACACCTTC. Combining the CDR3 with reference TRBV5-1 and TRBJ1-2 gives the whole variable domain KAGVTQTPRYLIKTRGQQVTLSCSPISGHRSVSWYQQTPGQGLQFLFEYFSETQRNKGNFPGRFSGRQFSNSRSEMNVSTLELGDSALYLCASTAVGQGNYGYTFGSGTRLTVV.

The chain recombines TRBV7-8 with TRBJ2-7; D gene unclear. Germline assignment: CDR1 SGHVS and CDR2 FQNEAQ. V lost 4 bases to trimming and J lost 5 bases, with 12 bases between them. The CDR3 sequence is 13 residues long. In nucleotides, the CDR3 is TGTGCCAGCAGCTGGCGCCCATACGACGAGCAGTACTTC. This codes for CASSWRPYDEQYF.

This clone was observed once. The gene calls are TRBV21-1 and TRBJ1-3. TRBV21-1 is recorded as a pseudogene. The CDR3 is made up of 17 amino acids. The chain's CDR3 is CASSVPKGGSSGNTIYF. The CDR3 coding sequence is TGTGCCAGCAGCGTCCCAAAAGGCGGCAGCTCTGGAAACACCATATATTTT.